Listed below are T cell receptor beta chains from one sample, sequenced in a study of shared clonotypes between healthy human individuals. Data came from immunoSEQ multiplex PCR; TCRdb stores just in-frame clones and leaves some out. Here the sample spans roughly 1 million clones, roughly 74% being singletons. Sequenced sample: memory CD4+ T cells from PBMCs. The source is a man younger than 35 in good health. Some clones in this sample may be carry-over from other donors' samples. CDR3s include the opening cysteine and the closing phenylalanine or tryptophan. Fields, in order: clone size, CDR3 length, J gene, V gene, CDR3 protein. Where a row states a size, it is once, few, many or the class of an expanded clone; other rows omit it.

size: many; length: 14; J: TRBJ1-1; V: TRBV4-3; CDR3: CASSQDERGTEAFF
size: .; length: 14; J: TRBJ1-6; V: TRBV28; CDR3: CASSSGLYNSPLHF
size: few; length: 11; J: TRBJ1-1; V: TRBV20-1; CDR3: CRESTNTEAFF
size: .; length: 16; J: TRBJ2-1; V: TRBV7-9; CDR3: CASSLRLAGDANEQFF
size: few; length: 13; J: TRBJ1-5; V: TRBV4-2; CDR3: CASSQDRNQPQHF
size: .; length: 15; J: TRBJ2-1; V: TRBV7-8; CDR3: CASSLRVGSYNEQFF
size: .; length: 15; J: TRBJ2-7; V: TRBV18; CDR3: CASSHGTNRDSEQYF
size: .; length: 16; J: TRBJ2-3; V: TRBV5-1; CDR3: CASSDPGLAGYDTQYF
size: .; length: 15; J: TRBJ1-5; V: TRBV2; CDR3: CASQREGGSNQPQHF
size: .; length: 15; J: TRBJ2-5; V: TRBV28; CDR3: CASSGAGARGETQYF
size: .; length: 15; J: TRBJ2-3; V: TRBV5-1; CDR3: CASSLISSSTDTQYF
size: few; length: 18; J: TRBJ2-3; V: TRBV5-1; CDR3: CASSLEMGTDYRTDTQYF
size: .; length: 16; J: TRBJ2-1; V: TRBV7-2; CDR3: CASSFLAGSTYNEQFF
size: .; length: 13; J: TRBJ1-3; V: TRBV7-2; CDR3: CASSSDSGNTIYF
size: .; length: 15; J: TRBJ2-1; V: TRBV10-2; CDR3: CATTIRTSGVSEQFF
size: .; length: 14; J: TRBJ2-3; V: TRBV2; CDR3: CASFTSGSTDTQYF